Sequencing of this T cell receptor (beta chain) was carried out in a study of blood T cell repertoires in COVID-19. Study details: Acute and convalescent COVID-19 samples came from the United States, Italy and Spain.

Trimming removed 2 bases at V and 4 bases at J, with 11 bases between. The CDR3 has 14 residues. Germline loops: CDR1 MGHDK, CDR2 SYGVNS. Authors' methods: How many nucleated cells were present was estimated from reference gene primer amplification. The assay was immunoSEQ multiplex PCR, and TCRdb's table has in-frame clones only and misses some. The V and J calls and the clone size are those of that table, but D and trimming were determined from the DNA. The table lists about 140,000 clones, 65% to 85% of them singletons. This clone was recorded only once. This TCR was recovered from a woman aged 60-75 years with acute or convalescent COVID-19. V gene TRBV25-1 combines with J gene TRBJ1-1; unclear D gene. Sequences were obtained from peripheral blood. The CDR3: CASSETGFSTEAFF. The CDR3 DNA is TGTGCCAGCAGTGAAACGGGATTTAGCACTGAAGCTTTCTTT.